This T cell receptor beta chain was recovered during a study of CD8 T cells in Susac syndrome. The authors sequenced TCR beta from blood CD8+ and CD4+ T cells. It was healthy donors who served as the controls, matched for age and sex. TEMRA cells underwent FACS enrichment and CD8+ and CD4+ T cells underwent negative isolation. Reverse transcription of about 0.45 to 1 ug RNA was performed with random hexamers. By means of immunoSEQ multiplex PCR, TCR beta CDR3 spanning 54 Vbeta and 13 Jbeta underwent amplification. MiXCR was run by TCRdb on the immunoSEQ multiplex PCR reads, yielding one entry per CDR3 protein. The table includes about 190,000 distinct CDR3 sequences, approximately 93% detected once. The sequence derives from a human donor in good health. Sequenced sample: CD4+ T cells from PBMCs.

CDR3 bases: TGCGCCAGCAGCCAAGAAGGTGTAAGGGGAGGCACTGAAGCTTTCTTT. It yields the protein CASSQEGVRGGTEAFF. This chain joins TRBV4-1 and TRBJ1-1; a weak D match, TRBD1 (5 bases). Germline CDR1 reads MGHRA; CDR2 reads YSYEKL. The CDR3 is 16 amino acids. V was clipped by 0 bases and J by 4 bases, with 15 bases between them.